A selection of T cell receptor beta chains follows, all from one sample in a study of cytomegalovirus exposure and HLA in healthy donors. Measured with immunoSEQ multiplex PCR; TCRdb has only the in-frame clones, and not every one. The repertoire includes almost 90,000 clones, about 85% of them detected once, and 6% to 7.5% sits in the top ten. Sample: PBMCs. The receptors were sampled from a man between 35 and 55 years old in good health and CMV-seropositive. The CDR3 runs from the conserved cysteine through the conserved F or W. The D gene is left open where the match is weak. Rows give clone size only sometimes, using once, few, many, or a class for an expanded clone.

DNA	CDR3	V	J	D	size
TGTGCCAGCAGACATGACGGAGCCAGCAATCAGCCCCAGCATTTT	CASRHDGASNQPQHF	TRBV6-5	TRBJ1-5	NA	NA
TGTGCTAGCAGCTTATACCCGGGACAGGGGAACACCATATATTTT	CASSLYPGQGNTIYF	TRBV7-7	TRBJ1-3	TRBD1	NA
TGTGCCAGCAGCTTAACTAGCGGGGACCAAGAGACCCAGTACTTC	CASSLTSGDQETQYF	TRBV7-2	TRBJ2-5	TRBD2	once
TGCAGCGTCAGCGCGCCCGAACACATCAGCTCCTACAATGAGCAGTTCTTC	CSVSAPEHISSYNEQFF	TRBV29-1	TRBJ2-1	NA	NA
TGTGCCAGCAGTTTATTCTCCGGGACTAGCGGGGGAAATGAGCAGTTCTTC	CASSLFSGTSGGNEQFF	TRBV28	TRBJ2-1	TRBD2	NA
TGTGCCAGCAGTAAGGGGGGGACAAAAGGGCAGTACTTC	CASSKGGTKGQYF	TRBV6-5	TRBJ2-5	NA	NA
TGTGCCAGCAGCATAGGACAGTTATACTACGAGCAGTACTTC	CASSIGQLYYEQYF	TRBV7-2	TRBJ2-7	NA	NA
TGTGCCAGCAGTTCTCCGGGACAGGGACGTGATTCACCCCTCCACTTT	CASSSPGQGRDSPLHF	TRBV28	TRBJ1-6	TRBD1	NA
TGCAGCGTGGGAGGAGGGCCAAACCAAGAGACCCAGTACTTC	CSVGGGPNQETQYF	TRBV29-1	TRBJ2-5	NA	NA
TGTGCCAGCAGCCCAGCCGGGAGAGAGGGGACCCAGTACTTC	CASSPAGREGTQYF	TRBV7-3	TRBJ2-5	NA	NA
TGTGCCAGCAGCCCCACGGGACAGGTCTATGGCTACACCTTC	CASSPTGQVYGYTF	TRBV5-4	TRBJ1-2	TRBD1	NA
TGTGCCAGCAGCCTTACTACCCACTCTGGGGCCAACGTCCTGACTTTC	CASSLTTHSGANVLTF	TRBV5-6	TRBJ2-6	NA	NA
TGTGCCAGCAGCGTTGTGGGGAGCTCTGGAAACACCATATATTTT	CASSVVGSSGNTIYF	TRBV9	TRBJ1-3	NA	NA
TGTGCCAGCAGCGGGGACAGGGGTAACTACGAGCAGTACTTC	CASSGDRGNYEQYF	TRBV5-6	TRBJ2-7	TRBD1	NA
TGTGCCAGTAGTTTACCGGGACAGGGATCTGGCTACACCTTC	CASSLPGQGSGYTF	TRBV19	TRBJ1-2	TRBD1	once
TGTGCCAGCAGCTTACTATTGACAGGGATAAACGAGCAGTACTTC	CASSLLLTGINEQYF	TRBV11-2	TRBJ2-7	TRBD1	NA
TGTTCCAGCAGCTTAGTTAGCAATGAGCAGTTCTTC	CSSSLVSNEQFF	TRBV7-9	TRBJ2-1	NA	NA
TGTGCCAGCGCCGAGAGGGATAGCACAGATACGCAGTATTTT	CASAERDSTDTQYF	TRBV27	TRBJ2-3	NA	NA
TGTGCCAGCAGCAGAGGACTAGCGGGGGTGGGCGAGCAGTACTTC	CASSRGLAGVGEQYF	TRBV5-4	TRBJ2-7	TRBD2	NA
TGTGCCAGTCTTCCTGGGGGCGTGAGCACTGAAGCTTTCTTT	CASLPGGVSTEAFF	TRBV6-5	TRBJ1-1	NA	NA
TGTGCCAGCAGCGCGACCACCGGGACAGTTAACACTGAAGCTTTCTTT	CASSATTGTVNTEAFF	TRBV9	TRBJ1-1	TRBD1	NA
TGCAGCGTTGATAGTGTGGTAGCGGGGTCAAGCTCCTACAATGAGCAGTTCTTC	CSVDSVVAGSSSYNEQFF	TRBV29-1	TRBJ2-1	TRBD2	NA
TGTGCCAGCAGGGACCAGGGAACCTTGAACACTGAAGCTTTCTTT	CASRDQGTLNTEAFF	TRBV6-1	TRBJ1-1	NA	NA